The sequence of this TCR beta chain was determined in a study of blood T cell repertoires in COVID-19. The V gene lost 4 bases and the J gene lost 6 bases, with 16 bases spanning the gap. CDR1 SGHRS and CDR2 YFSETQ come from the germline V gene. The CDR3 has 14 residues. Some clones are missing from TCRdb's copy, which holds only in-frame ones; the method was immunoSEQ multiplex PCR. Here the sample spans around 230,000 clones, around four fifths being singletons. The V call is TRBV5-1, the J call TRBJ1-1; TRBD1 is a possible D gene (5 bases). This receptor was taken from a man between 35 and 55 years old who had recovered from COVID-19. The sample taken for sequencing was PBMCs or T cells enriched from blood (not recorded which). CDR3 protein: CASSALGTLSEAFF. The CDR3 DNA follows: TGCGCCAGCAGCGCCCTGGGGACTCTTTCTGAAGCTTTCTTT.